This T cell receptor (beta chain) came from a study of cytomegalovirus exposure and HLA in healthy donors. The study's findings and limits: Several top significant clusters appeared, in a later analysis, to be linked to common viral pathogens. Earlier analysis found most TCR beta V segments productive about 87% or about 30% of the time.

V shed 4 bases and J 7 bases; nucleotides not matched to a gene: 13. CDR3 length: 17 residues. PCR primers comprised 60 Vbeta and 13 Jbeta primers. Sequencing used immunoSEQ multiplex PCR; TCRdb keeps in-frame clones, though not all of them. This listing includes around 200,000 clones. Notes on this clone: Its target is not known.

The chain combines TRBV6-7 with TRBJ2-2; 9 bases map to TRBD1. TRBV6-7 is marked as an open reading frame, function uncertain. Sequencing input: PBMCs. This TCR was sampled from a woman under 40 in good health and CMV-seropositive. The CDR3 region is CASSFPGQGFRIGELFF. CDR3 nucleotide sequence: TGTGCCAGCAGTTTTCCGGGACAGGGTTTTCGGATCGGGGAGCTGTTTTTT.